A selection of T cell receptor beta chains follows, all from one sample in a study of CD8 T cells in ankylosing spondylitis. In TCRdb, the 5' RACE reads were re-called with MiXCR into one record per CDR3 protein. The sample carries roughly 150,000 distinct CDR3 sequences, roughly 31% recorded once. Sequenced material: synovial fluid, either unsorted or a sorted T cell fraction (not recorded which). The receptors were sampled from a male donor with ankylosing spondylitis. CDR3s include the opening cysteine and the closing phenylalanine or tryptophan. The order of the fields is D gene, V gene, J gene, clone size, CDR3 length, CDR3 protein, CDR3 DNA. D genes are given only for firm matches. Clone size is shown for a subset of rows, as once, few, many or a class of expanded clone.

D: -
V: TRBV20-1
J: TRBJ2-3
size: -
length: 14
CDR3: CSASRISRSDTQYF
DNA: TGCAGTGCTAGCAGGATATCTAGGTCAGATACGCAGTATTTT

D: -
V: TRBV12-3/TRBV12-4
J: TRBJ1-6
size: -
length: 15
CDR3: CASSSPRGGNSPLHF
DNA: TGTGCCAGCAGTTCCCCCCGGGGAGGTAATTCACCCCTCCACTTT

D: TRBD1
V: TRBV5-6
J: TRBJ1-4
size: -
length: 15
CDR3: CASSLQGAFGEKLFF
DNA: TGTGCCAGCAGCTTACAGGGGGCATTTGGTGAAAAACTGTTTTTT

D: -
V: TRBV20-1
J: TRBJ1-3
size: many
length: 15
CDR3: CSARDPRESGNTIYF
DNA: TGCAGTGCTAGAGATCCTAGGGAATCTGGAAACACCATATATTTT

D: -
V: TRBV27
J: TRBJ2-7
size: -
length: 15
CDR3: CASSLSLEGFYEQYF
DNA: TGTGCCAGCAGTTTATCGTTAGAAGGGTTCTACGAGCAGTACTTC

D: -
V: TRBV5-1
J: TRBJ1-1
size: few
length: 13
CDR3: CASSSDMNTEAFF
DNA: TGCGCCAGCAGCTCGGATATGAACACTGAAGCTTTCTTT

D: -
V: TRBV4-2
J: TRBJ2-7
size: -
length: 13
CDR3: CASSQDREFEQYF
DNA: TGTGCCAGCAGCCAAGATAGGGAATTCGAGCAGTACTTC

D: -
V: TRBV21-1
J: TRBJ2-1
size: -
length: 20
CDR3: CASSKKAPGRGELSYNEQFF
DNA: TGTGCCAGCAGCAAAAAAGCCCCTGGGCGGGGGGAACTCTCCTACAATGAGCAGTTCTTC

D: -
V: TRBV3-1
J: TRBJ2-3
size: many
length: 15
CDR3: CASSQTLARTDTQYF
DNA: TGTGCCAGCAGCCAAACCCTAGCGCGTACAGATACGCAGTATTTT

D: -
V: TRBV5-1
J: TRBJ2-2
size: many
length: 18
CDR3: CASSEGGSGSANTGELFF
DNA: TGCGCCAGCAGCGAGGGGGGATCAGGTTCTGCGAACACCGGGGAGCTGTTTTTT

D: -
V: TRBV20-1
J: TRBJ2-7
size: -
length: 14
CDR3: CSAIVGEISYEQYF
DNA: TGCAGTGCTATCGTGGGGGAAATTTCCTACGAGCAGTACTTC

D: -
V: TRBV12-3/TRBV12-4
J: TRBJ1-2
size: -
length: 13
CDR3: CASTDGNRYGYTF
DNA: TGTGCCAGCACCGACGGGAACCGCTATGGCTACACCTTC

D: -
V: TRBV24-1
J: TRBJ2-5
size: -
length: 13
CDR3: CATSDAQQETQYF
DNA: TGTGCCACCAGTGACGCCCAACAAGAGACCCAGTACTTC

D: -
V: TRBV12-3/TRBV12-4
J: TRBJ2-2
size: few
length: 13
CDR3: CASSFRITGELFF
DNA: TGTGCCAGCAGTTTTCGGATCACCGGGGAGCTGTTTTTT

D: TRBD1
V: TRBV5-1
J: TRBJ2-1
size: few
length: 16
CDR3: CASSLAQDRRGGEQFF
DNA: TGCGCCAGCAGCTTGGCCCAGGACAGGAGAGGGGGTGAGCAGTTCTTC

D: -
V: TRBV20-1
J: TRBJ2-2
size: few
length: 14
CDR3: CSARALLDGGELFF
DNA: TGCAGTGCCAGGGCTCTGCTTGATGGCGGGGAGCTGTTTTTT

D: TRBD1
V: TRBV6-1
J: TRBJ2-1
size: -
length: 15
CDR3: CASGGDRGGYNEQFF
DNA: TGTGCCAGCGGGGGGGACAGGGGAGGGTACAATGAGCAGTTCTTC

D: -
V: TRBV7-9
J: TRBJ1-1
size: -
length: 14
CDR3: CASSPPPANTEAFF
DNA: TGTGCCAGCAGCCCCCCGCCGGCGAACACTGAAGCTTTCTTT